This TCR beta chain was sequenced during a study of cytomegalovirus exposure and HLA in healthy donors. Notes on the study in general: A later analysis found TCR association rates differed by HLA locus, highest for DRB1 and lowest for HLA-C. More than 15,000 TCR beta sequences were associated with HLA alleles at 0.05 false discovery rate in a later analysis. TCR beta V segments were, for the most part, productive about 87% or about 30% of the time in an earlier analysis.

Trimming removed 8 bases at V and 5 bases at J, with 24 bases between. The CDR3 has 16 amino acids. The germline gives CDR1 MDHEN, CDR2 SYDVKM. Points on this clone: As yet, its antigen is unknown.

Primers: 60 Vbeta forward and 13 Jbeta reverse. In the authors' workflow: Per a later analysis, the number of unique TCR beta chains was around 80 million, of which around 9.9 million were shared. The table came from immunoSEQ multiplex PCR; TCRdb's copy has only in-frame clones and leaves some out. V and J calls plus clone size are reproduced from that table; the DNA served to infer D and trimming. Here the sample spans around 130,000 clones, roughly 70% being singletons. The chain combines TRBV28 with TRBJ1-2, with D perhaps matching TRBD1 (6 bases). Material for sequencing was PBMCs. This receptor was obtained from a man aged 35 to 55 in good health and CMV-seropositive. CDR3 DNA: TGTGCCAGCTCAGTTTTAGGGGGGGGAAGTTTTTATGGCTACACCTTC. Its translation is CASSVLGGGSFYGYTF.